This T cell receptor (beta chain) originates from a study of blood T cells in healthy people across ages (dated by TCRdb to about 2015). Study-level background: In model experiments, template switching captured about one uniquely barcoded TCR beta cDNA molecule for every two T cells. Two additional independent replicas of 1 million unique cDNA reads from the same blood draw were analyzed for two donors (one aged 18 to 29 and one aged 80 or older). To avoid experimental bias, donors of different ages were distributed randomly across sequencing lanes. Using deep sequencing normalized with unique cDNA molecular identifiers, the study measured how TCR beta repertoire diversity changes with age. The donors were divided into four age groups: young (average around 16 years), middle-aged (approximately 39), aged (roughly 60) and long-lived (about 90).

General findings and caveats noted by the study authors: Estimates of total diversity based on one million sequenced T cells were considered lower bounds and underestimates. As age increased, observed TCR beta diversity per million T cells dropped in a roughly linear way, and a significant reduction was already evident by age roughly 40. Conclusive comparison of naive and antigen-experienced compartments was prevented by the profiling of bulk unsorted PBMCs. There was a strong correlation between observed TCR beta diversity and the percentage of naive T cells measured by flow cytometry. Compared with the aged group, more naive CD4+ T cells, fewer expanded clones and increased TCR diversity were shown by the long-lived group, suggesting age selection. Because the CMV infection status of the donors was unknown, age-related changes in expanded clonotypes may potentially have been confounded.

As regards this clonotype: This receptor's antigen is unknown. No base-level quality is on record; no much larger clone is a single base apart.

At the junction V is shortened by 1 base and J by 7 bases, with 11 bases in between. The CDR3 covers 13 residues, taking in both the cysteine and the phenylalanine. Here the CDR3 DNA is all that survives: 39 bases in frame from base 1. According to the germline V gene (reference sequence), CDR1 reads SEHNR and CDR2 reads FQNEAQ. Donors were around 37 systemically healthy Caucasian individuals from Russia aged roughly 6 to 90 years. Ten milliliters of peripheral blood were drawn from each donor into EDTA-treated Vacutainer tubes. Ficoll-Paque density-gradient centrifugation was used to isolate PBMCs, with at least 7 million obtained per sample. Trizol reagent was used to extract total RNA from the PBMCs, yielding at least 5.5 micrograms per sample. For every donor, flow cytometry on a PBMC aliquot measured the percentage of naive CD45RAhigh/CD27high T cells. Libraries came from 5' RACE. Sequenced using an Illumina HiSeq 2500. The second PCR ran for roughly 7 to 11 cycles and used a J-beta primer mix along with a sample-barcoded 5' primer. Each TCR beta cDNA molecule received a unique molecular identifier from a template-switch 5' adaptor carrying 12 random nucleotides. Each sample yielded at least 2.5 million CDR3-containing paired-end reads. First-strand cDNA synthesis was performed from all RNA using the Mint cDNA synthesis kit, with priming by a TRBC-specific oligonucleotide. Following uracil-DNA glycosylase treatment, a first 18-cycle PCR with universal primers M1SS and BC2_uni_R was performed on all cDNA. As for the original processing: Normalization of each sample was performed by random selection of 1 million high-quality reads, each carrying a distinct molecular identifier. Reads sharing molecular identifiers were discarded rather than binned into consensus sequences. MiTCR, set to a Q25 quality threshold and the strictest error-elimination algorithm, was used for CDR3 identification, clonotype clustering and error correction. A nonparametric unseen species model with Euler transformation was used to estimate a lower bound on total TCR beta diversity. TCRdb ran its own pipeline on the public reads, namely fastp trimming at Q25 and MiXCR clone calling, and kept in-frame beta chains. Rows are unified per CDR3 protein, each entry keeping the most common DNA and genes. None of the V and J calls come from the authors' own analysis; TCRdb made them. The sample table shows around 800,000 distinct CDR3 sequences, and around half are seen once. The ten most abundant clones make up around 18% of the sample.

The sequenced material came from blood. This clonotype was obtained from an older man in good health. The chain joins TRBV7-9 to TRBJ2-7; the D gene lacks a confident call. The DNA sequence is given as TGTGCCAGCAGCTTAGGATCCGTTGGGGAGCAGTACTTC. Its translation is CASSLGSVGEQYF.